This T cell receptor beta chain was captured in a study of shared clonotypes between healthy human individuals. Study-wide background: The study drew on a couple of women and three men aged 18 to 49 as donors.

Sequencing used immunoSEQ multiplex PCR; TCRdb keeps in-frame clones, though not all of them. Among about 1.4 million clones listed, around 95% were seen once. Germline V gene data show CDR1 as SGHAT and CDR2 as FQNNGV. The V end lost 5 bases, the J end lost 2 bases, and 7 bases lay between the germline ends. The CDR3 length is 13 residues. What was sequenced was naive CD4+ T cells sorted from blood. Described subset: CD45RA+ positively selected. This clonotype was sampled from a man between 25 and 39 years old in good health. V and J are TRBV11-2 and TRBJ1-3; D is possibly TRBD1 (5 bases). The CDR3 region has the DNA TGTGCCAGCAGCGCAGGGCCTGGAAACACCATATATTTT. This codes for CASSAGPGNTIYF.